This T cell receptor (beta chain) was observed in a study of graft-versus-host responses after intestinal transplantation. The repertoire was sequenced with immunoSEQ multiplex PCR; TCRdb's copy has only in-frame clones and lacks some. The sample shows approximately 71,000 clones, around 92% of them seen only once. Germline V CDR1 and CDR2: MNHEY, SVGAGI. This CDR3 has 15 residues. Trimming cost V 5 bases and J 2 bases; bases outside gene matches: 6. Note on this clone: As yet, its antigen is unknown.

This clonotype was sampled from a human donor who received an intestinal transplant. The chain links TRBV6-5 to TRBJ2-1, with TRBD1 matching over 7 bases. Here the sequenced sample was unstimulated CD8+ T cells sorted from spleen or lymph node cells, taken before intestinal transplant. CDR3 sequence reads: CASSVKGTAYNEQFF. CDR3 in DNA: TGTGCCAGCAGTGTGAAAGGGACAGCCTACAATGAGCAGTTCTTC.